A selection of T cell receptor beta chains follows, all from one sample in a study of control samples from healthy donors and cancer patients. Libraries were prepared by immunoSEQ multiplex PCR; TCRdb keeps only in-frame clonotypes and omits some of them. Here the sample spans about 130,000 clones, approximately 90% being singletons. The sequenced sample was blood. The receptors derive from a man between 18 and 29 years old in good health. Each CDR3 is given with its conserved first and last residue. A D gene is named only where the DNA matches it firmly. Only some rows state a clone size, as once, few, many or a class for expanded clones.

>-|-|TRBV15|TRBJ1-5
TGTGCCACCAGCAGAGAACAGGAGGATCAGCCCCAGCATTTT
CATSREQEDQPQHF
>-|-|TRBV5-1|TRBJ1-3
TGCGCCAGCAGCATAGGGGACTCTGGAAACACCATATATTTT
CASSIGDSGNTIYF
>-|-|TRBV14|TRBJ2-5
TGTGCCAGCAGCCCCTCCCGGGAGACCCAGTACTTC
CASSPSRETQYF
>-|-|TRBV7-2|TRBJ2-1
TGTGCCAGCAGCCGTGGGGGTCTAGGGATGGCCTACAATGAGCAGTTCTTC
CASSRGGLGMAYNEQFF
>-|-|TRBV5-1|TRBJ1-1
TGCGCCAGCAGCGGAGGGAACACTGAAGCTTTCTTT
CASSGGNTEAFF
>-|-|TRBV5-4|TRBJ1-6
TGTGCCAGCAGCTTGACCGTGAGAACCTATAATTCACCCCTCCACTTT
CASSLTVRTYNSPLHF
>-|-|TRBV4-1|TRBJ2-3
TGCGCCAGCAGCCAAGAACCATTGAGCACAGATACGCAGTATTTT
CASSQEPLSTDTQYF
>-|TRBD1|TRBV5-1|TRBJ2-7
TGCGCCAGCGGGACCGGGACAGGTAACGACGAGCAGTACTTC
CASGTGTGNDEQYF
>-|-|TRBV12-3/TRBV12-4|TRBJ1-6
TGTGCCAGCAAAGGTGTTCTAAGGTCACCCCTCCACTTT
CASKGVLRSPLHF
>-|-|TRBV12-3/TRBV12-4|TRBJ1-5
TGTGCCAGCAGTTTTACGGCGCAGCCCCAGCATTTT
CASSFTAQPQHF
>-|-|TRBV24-1|TRBJ2-1
TGTGCCACCAGTGATTACCCGGGGAATGAGCAGTTCTTC
CATSDYPGNEQFF
>-|TRBD1|TRBV7-9|TRBJ1-6
TGTGCCAGCAGCTTAGTTCCGGGGACAGTCGGACTTTCCCCCCTCCACTTT
CASSLVPGTVGLSPLHF
>-|-|TRBV4-1|TRBJ1-1
TGCGCCAGCAGCCAAGTCAGGGACACTGAAGCTTTCTTT
CASSQVRDTEAFF
>-|-|TRBV21-1|TRBJ1-1
TGTGCCAGCAGCAAAGTGAACAGGGGGGTGAACACTGAAGCTTTCTTT
CASSKVNRGVNTEAFF
>-|-|TRBV11-2|TRBJ2-2
TGTGCCAGCAGCTTAGTCCCGGTAGGGCCCGGGGAGCTGTTTTTT
CASSLVPVGPGELFF
>-|-|TRBV11-3|TRBJ2-6
TGTGCCAGCAGCTTGTCTAGACAGATAAGCTCTGGGGCCAACGTCCTGACTTTC
CASSLSRQISSGANVLTF
>-|-|TRBV3-1/TRBV3-2|TRBJ1-5
TGTGCCAGCAGCCAAGATATGGGGTCGAGTCAGCCCCAGCATTTT
CASSQDMGSSQPQHF
>once|TRBD1|TRBV5-6|TRBJ1-1
TGTGCCAGCAGCTTGGGGGGGACAGACACTGAAGCTTTCTTT
CASSLGGTDTEAFF
>-|-|TRBV5-1|TRBJ1-1
TGCGCCAGCAGCTCCGACATATACACTGAAGCTTTCTTT
CASSSDIYTEAFF
>-|-|TRBV27|TRBJ2-7
TGTGCCAGCAGGAGGGGGGAGGCCGAGCAGTACTTC
CASRRGEAEQYF
>once|TRBD1|TRBV6-1|TRBJ1-6
TGTGCCAGCAGTGAAGTTGACAGGGAGGTATTT
CASSEVDREVF
>-|TRBD1|TRBV5-4|TRBJ2-1
TGTGCCAGCAGCCCTGACAGGGGGCGATACAATGAGCAGTTCTTC
CASSPDRGRYNEQFF
>-|TRBD1|TRBV11-3|TRBJ2-1
TGTGCCAGCAGCTTAGCGGGACAGGGGGGATCCTACAATGAGCAGTTCTTC
CASSLAGQGGSYNEQFF
>-|-|TRBV30|TRBJ2-3
TGTGCCTGGAGTGTACTTTTGGATACGCAGTATTTT
CAWSVLLDTQYF
>-|-|TRBV3-1/TRBV3-2|TRBJ1-6
TGTGCCAGCAGCCAAGGGAGTTTCAATAATTCACCCCTCCACTTT
CASSQGSFNNSPLHF
>-|TRBD2|TRBV6-2/TRBV6-3|TRBJ2-2
TGTGCCAGCAGTACCTCTCTAGCGGGAGGTCACCACACCGGGGAGCTGTTTTTT
CASSTSLAGGHHTGELFF
>-|TRBD2|TRBV11-3|TRBJ2-1
TGTGCCAGCAGCTTAGATGGCCCAGGACTAGCCGGGGGGAATGAGCAGTTCTTC
CASSLDGPGLAGGNEQFF
>-|-|TRBV5-1|TRBJ1-3
TGCGCCAGCAGCCCCGGACAGATCTCTGGAAACACCATATATTTT
CASSPGQISGNTIYF
>-|TRBD2|TRBV10-3|TRBJ2-3
TGTGCCATCAGTGACGGGACTAGCGGGCCTAGCACAGATACGCAGTATTTT
CAISDGTSGPSTDTQYF
>-|-|TRBV11-2|TRBJ2-3
TGTGCCAGCAGCTTAGAGGGTGGGGATACGCAGTATTTT
CASSLEGGDTQYF
>-|-|TRBV30|TRBJ1-1
TGTGCCTGGAGTGTCGGGGAGGGCACTGAAGCTTTCTTT
CAWSVGEGTEAFF
>-|TRBD1|TRBV10-3|TRBJ1-3
TGTGCCATCAACAGGGGCGACACCATATATTTT
CAINRGDTIYF
>-|-|TRBV27|TRBJ2-2
TGTGCCAGCAGCCTGACAGCTAACACCGGGGAGCTGTTTTTT
CASSLTANTGELFF
>-|-|TRBV19|TRBJ1-2
TGTGCCAGTAGTATGCCTCAACAGCAATATGGCTACACCTTC
CASSMPQQQYGYTF
>-|-|TRBV5-1|TRBJ1-5
TGCGCCAGCAGCTTGGACGGGGATCAGGATCAGCCCCAGCATTTT
CASSLDGDQDQPQHF